Listed below are T cell receptor beta chains from one sample, sequenced in a study of T cell repertoires in cytomegalovirus infection. In TCRdb, the reads were re-called with MiXCR into one record per CDR3 protein. The sample has about 230,000 distinct CDR3 sequences, over 20% seen once. Sequencing used CD8+ T cells from PBMCs. All receptors derive from a human donor in good health (CMV status not recorded). Some clones in this sample may be carry-over from other donors' samples. Each CDR3 is given with its conserved first and last residue. The order of the fields is CDR3 DNA, CDR3 protein, clone size, V gene, D gene, J gene. A D gene is named only where the DNA matches it firmly. The size of a clone is reported for some rows only, either as once, few or many, or as a class for expanded clones.

cdr3_nt: TGTGCCAGCAGCGTAAAGGACGGCAGAGATACGCAGTATTTT
cdr3_aa: CASSVKDGRDTQYF
clone_size: once
v_call: TRBV9
d_call: .
j_call: TRBJ2-3

cdr3_nt: TGTGCCATCAGTGATGGACTCGACACAGATACGCAGTATTTT
cdr3_aa: CAISDGLDTDTQYF
clone_size: few
v_call: TRBV10-3
d_call: .
j_call: TRBJ2-3

cdr3_nt: TGTGCCAGTAGTATAGAGAAAAGCTCGAACACCGGGGAGCTGTTTTTT
cdr3_aa: CASSIEKSSNTGELFF
clone_size: .
v_call: TRBV19
d_call: .
j_call: TRBJ2-2

cdr3_nt: TGTGCCACCAGTGATAGGGGGTCCGGGGCCAACGTCCTGACTTTC
cdr3_aa: CATSDRGSGANVLTF
clone_size: few
v_call: TRBV24-1
d_call: .
j_call: TRBJ2-6

cdr3_nt: TGTGCCAGCAGCTTAGTAAGCGGGGGTTACAATGAGCAGTTCTTC
cdr3_aa: CASSLVSGGYNEQFF
clone_size: few
v_call: TRBV7-6
d_call: TRBD2
j_call: TRBJ2-1

cdr3_nt: TGTGCCAGCAGTGATGCGCGCACCGGGGAGCTGTTTTTT
cdr3_aa: CASSDARTGELFF
clone_size: once
v_call: TRBV6-4
d_call: .
j_call: TRBJ2-2

cdr3_nt: TGTGCCTGGAGTGTGGACGCCGGGACAGGGATGGCCGAGCAGTACTTC
cdr3_aa: CAWSVDAGTGMAEQYF
clone_size: few
v_call: TRBV30
d_call: TRBD1
j_call: TRBJ2-7

cdr3_nt: TGTGCCAGCACCGGGACAGGGGTCCAATATGGGGCCAACGTCCTGACTTTC
cdr3_aa: CASTGTGVQYGANVLTF
clone_size: many
v_call: TRBV12-3/TRBV12-4
d_call: TRBD1
j_call: TRBJ2-6

cdr3_nt: TGTGCCAGCAGTGGGACAGGGACCACCGGGGAGCTGTTTTTT
cdr3_aa: CASSGTGTTGELFF
clone_size: .
v_call: TRBV28
d_call: TRBD1
j_call: TRBJ2-2

cdr3_nt: TGTGCCAGCAGCTTAGGATTGACCCCTAATGAGCAGTTCTTC
cdr3_aa: CASSLGLTPNEQFF
clone_size: .
v_call: TRBV7-3
d_call: .
j_call: TRBJ2-1

cdr3_nt: TGTGCCAGCAGCACCACCAACAGGGGGTTGGGGGAGCAGTACTTC
cdr3_aa: CASSTTNRGLGEQYF
clone_size: many
v_call: TRBV7-9
d_call: TRBD1
j_call: TRBJ2-7

cdr3_nt: TGTGCCAGCAGCCCCCCCCTTAACACTGAAGCTTTCTTT
cdr3_aa: CASSPPLNTEAFF
clone_size: .
v_call: TRBV9
d_call: .
j_call: TRBJ1-1

cdr3_nt: TGCAGTGCTAGAGATTCGGCATCTGAAGCTTTCTTT
cdr3_aa: CSARDSASEAFF
clone_size: once
v_call: TRBV20-1
d_call: .
j_call: TRBJ1-1

cdr3_nt: TGCAGCGCAGAAGAGTCCGGGGGGGATGGCTACACCTTC
cdr3_aa: CSAEESGGDGYTF
clone_size: .
v_call: TRBV29-1
d_call: .
j_call: TRBJ1-2

cdr3_nt: TGTGCCAGCAGCCGCACCAGTTACCAAGAGACCCAGTACTTC
cdr3_aa: CASSRTSYQETQYF
clone_size: many
v_call: TRBV7-2
d_call: .
j_call: TRBJ2-5

cdr3_nt: TGTGCCAGCAGTCCCTCCTCCGGGGCCTCCTACGAGCAGTACTTC
cdr3_aa: CASSPSSGASYEQYF
clone_size: many
v_call: TRBV28
d_call: .
j_call: TRBJ2-7

cdr3_nt: TGTGCCAGCAGACCGGGACTAGCGTCCTCCTACAATGAGCAGTTCTTC
cdr3_aa: CASRPGLASSYNEQFF
clone_size: many
v_call: TRBV27
d_call: TRBD2
j_call: TRBJ2-1

cdr3_nt: TGTGCCAGCAGCTTAGTAGCGGCCCAAGAGACCCAGTACTTC
cdr3_aa: CASSLVAAQETQYF
clone_size: .
v_call: TRBV11-2
d_call: .
j_call: TRBJ2-5

cdr3_nt: TGTGCCAGCAGCCAAGGCAGGGCTCCCGGGACAGGGTTGTACACTGAAGCTTTCTTT
cdr3_aa: CASSQGRAPGTGLYTEAFF
clone_size: .
v_call: TRBV14
d_call: TRBD1
j_call: TRBJ1-1

cdr3_nt: TGCAGTGCTACGCGGGTAAGCTCCTACGAGCAGTACTTC
cdr3_aa: CSATRVSSYEQYF
clone_size: few
v_call: TRBV20-1
d_call: .
j_call: TRBJ2-7

cdr3_nt: TGTGCCAGCAGCAAGGTATATGAGGCTTTCTTT
cdr3_aa: CASSKVYEAFF
clone_size: .
v_call: TRBV5-6
d_call: .
j_call: TRBJ1-1

cdr3_nt: TGTGCCAGCGGGGCGGGGACCCAGTACTTC
cdr3_aa: CASGAGTQYF
clone_size: once
v_call: TRBV25-1
d_call: .
j_call: TRBJ2-5

cdr3_nt: TGCAGTGCTAGGTGGAGCTCCTATAATTCACCCCTCCACTTT
cdr3_aa: CSARWSSYNSPLHF
clone_size: .
v_call: TRBV20-1
d_call: .
j_call: TRBJ1-6

cdr3_nt: TGTGCCAGCAGTTTCGACAGGGCAGGCTATGGCTACACCTTC
cdr3_aa: CASSFDRAGYGYTF
clone_size: few
v_call: TRBV28
d_call: TRBD1
j_call: TRBJ1-2

cdr3_nt: TGTGCCAGCACCCGGGGGGGACAGGGGATCTCCGAGTTTAAACTGTTTTTT
cdr3_aa: CASTRGGQGISEFKLFF
clone_size: .
v_call: TRBV28
d_call: TRBD1
j_call: TRBJ1-4

cdr3_nt: TGTGCCATCAGTGAGGCAAGGGGGTGGAATCAGCCCCAGCATTTT
cdr3_aa: CAISEARGWNQPQHF
clone_size: .
v_call: TRBV10-3
d_call: .
j_call: TRBJ1-5

cdr3_nt: TGCAGCGTTGTGGGCAGACCCTCCAATGAGCAGTTCTTC
cdr3_aa: CSVVGRPSNEQFF
clone_size: .
v_call: TRBV29-1
d_call: .
j_call: TRBJ2-1

cdr3_nt: TGTGCCAGCAGACCGGGACAGGGTGAAGCTTTCTTT
cdr3_aa: CASRPGQGEAFF
clone_size: many
v_call: TRBV7-8
d_call: TRBD1
j_call: TRBJ1-1

cdr3_nt: TGCAGTGCTAGAGATGATCTAGCAAATACGCAGTATTTT
cdr3_aa: CSARDDLANTQYF
clone_size: many
v_call: TRBV20-1
d_call: .
j_call: TRBJ2-3

cdr3_nt: TGTGCCAGCAGCTTGGCGGACAGGGGCACTGAAGCTTTCTTT
cdr3_aa: CASSLADRGTEAFF
clone_size: few
v_call: TRBV7-8
d_call: TRBD1
j_call: TRBJ1-1

cdr3_nt: TGTGCCAGCAGTGGGCAGGAGAGCTCCTACAATGAGCAGTTCTTC
cdr3_aa: CASSGQESSYNEQFF
clone_size: many
v_call: TRBV6-4
d_call: .
j_call: TRBJ2-1

cdr3_nt: TGTGCCAGCAGCTTTTCATGGGGGGGCAATGAGCAGTTCTTC
cdr3_aa: CASSFSWGGNEQFF
clone_size: many
v_call: TRBV5-5
d_call: TRBD2
j_call: TRBJ2-1

cdr3_nt: TGTGCCAGCAGCTTGTCCATTGGCGGGGGACGCCAAGAGACCCAGTACTTC
cdr3_aa: CASSLSIGGGRQETQYF
clone_size: few
v_call: TRBV11-2
d_call: TRBD2
j_call: TRBJ2-5

cdr3_nt: TGTGCCAGCAGTTTAAATTTAGGCCTCGACTCCTACGAGCAGTACTTC
cdr3_aa: CASSLNLGLDSYEQYF
clone_size: many
v_call: TRBV12-3/TRBV12-4
d_call: .
j_call: TRBJ2-7

cdr3_nt: TGTGCCAGCAGCCAGAGCAATCAGCCCCAGCATTTT
cdr3_aa: CASSQSNQPQHF
clone_size: few
v_call: TRBV2
d_call: .
j_call: TRBJ1-5

cdr3_nt: TGTGCCAGCAGTCCAGCTGTGGGGGCTCAATATAATTCACCCCTCCACTTT
cdr3_aa: CASSPAVGAQYNSPLHF
clone_size: few
v_call: TRBV28
d_call: .
j_call: TRBJ1-6

cdr3_nt: TGTGCCAGCAGTCCATACCCCGTCCAGGGAGGGCAAGAGACCCAGTACTTC
cdr3_aa: CASSPYPVQGGQETQYF
clone_size: .
v_call: TRBV6-6
d_call: TRBD2
j_call: TRBJ2-5

cdr3_nt: TGTGCCAGCAGCCTGACCAGGGCCAGCTCTGGAAACACCATATATTTT
cdr3_aa: CASSLTRASSGNTIYF
clone_size: many
v_call: TRBV5-5
d_call: .
j_call: TRBJ1-3

cdr3_nt: TGTGCCAGCAGCTGGAAGACAGGGGGGAACGAGCAGTACTTC
cdr3_aa: CASSWKTGGNEQYF
clone_size: .
v_call: TRBV11-2
d_call: TRBD1
j_call: TRBJ2-7

cdr3_nt: TGTGCCACCAGTGACAGCTACGAGCAGTACTTC
cdr3_aa: CATSDSYEQYF
clone_size: many
v_call: TRBV24-1
d_call: .
j_call: TRBJ2-7

cdr3_nt: TGCAGTGCTCGCCCCGGAAGCGGGGGCCGTCTAAGGAACACTGAAGCTTTCTTT
cdr3_aa: CSARPGSGGRLRNTEAFF
clone_size: .
v_call: TRBV20-1
d_call: .
j_call: TRBJ1-1

cdr3_nt: TGTGCCAGCAACCCCGGACAGGCGGTCCACGAGCAGTACTTC
cdr3_aa: CASNPGQAVHEQYF
clone_size: .
v_call: TRBV5-4
d_call: TRBD1
j_call: TRBJ2-7

cdr3_nt: TGTGCCAGCAGCACAACAACAGGGAAATCTGGGGAGACCCAGTACTTC
cdr3_aa: CASSTTTGKSGETQYF
clone_size: few
v_call: TRBV7-3
d_call: .
j_call: TRBJ2-5

cdr3_nt: TGCAGTGCTAAAGAGGGGCCGGACACTGAAGCTTTCTTT
cdr3_aa: CSAKEGPDTEAFF
clone_size: few
v_call: TRBV20-1
d_call: .
j_call: TRBJ1-1

cdr3_nt: TGTGCCAGCAGCCCCGCGGGTGGGCTAGCGCTAAAGCAGTTCTTC
cdr3_aa: CASSPAGGLALKQFF
clone_size: .
v_call: TRBV12-3/TRBV12-4
d_call: .
j_call: TRBJ2-1

cdr3_nt: TGTGCCAGCAGTGAAGTTCGGGACAGGGCGAGCTCCTACGAGCAGTACTTC
cdr3_aa: CASSEVRDRASSYEQYF
clone_size: .
v_call: TRBV2
d_call: TRBD1
j_call: TRBJ2-7

cdr3_nt: TGTGCCAGCAGCGCATGGGTGGGAGCCAAAAACATTCAGTACTTC
cdr3_aa: CASSAWVGAKNIQYF
clone_size: few
v_call: TRBV5-5
d_call: .
j_call: TRBJ2-4

cdr3_nt: TGTGCCAGCAGTTTCCCGGGGGTACGAAGCAATCAGCCCCAGCATTTT
cdr3_aa: CASSFPGVRSNQPQHF
clone_size: .
v_call: TRBV28
d_call: .
j_call: TRBJ1-5

cdr3_nt: TGTGCTAGTGGTTTGGGGACTAGCGGGAGCTCCTACGAGCAGTACTTC
cdr3_aa: CASGLGTSGSSYEQYF
clone_size: .
v_call: TRBV12-5
d_call: TRBD2
j_call: TRBJ2-7

cdr3_nt: TGTGCCAGCAGCTTAGACAGGAGCACTGAAGCTTTCTTT
cdr3_aa: CASSLDRSTEAFF
clone_size: many
v_call: TRBV11-3
d_call: .
j_call: TRBJ1-1

cdr3_nt: TGTGCCAGCAGCCCAGGACAGGGGGGCTACAATGAGCAGTTCTTC
cdr3_aa: CASSPGQGGYNEQFF
clone_size: few
v_call: TRBV7-4
d_call: TRBD1
j_call: TRBJ2-1

cdr3_nt: TGTGCCAGCTCACCACCGGGACAGGATCTCTGGGCCAACGTCCTGACTTTC
cdr3_aa: CASSPPGQDLWANVLTF
clone_size: .
v_call: TRBV18
d_call: TRBD1
j_call: TRBJ2-6

cdr3_nt: TGTGCCAGCAGTTTATTCAAGAATGAGCAGTTCTTC
cdr3_aa: CASSLFKNEQFF
clone_size: .
v_call: TRBV12-3/TRBV12-4
d_call: .
j_call: TRBJ2-1

cdr3_nt: TGTGCCAGCAGTGACTGGTGTAGCAATCAGTCCCAGCATTTT
cdr3_aa: CASSDWCSNQSQHF
clone_size: .
v_call: TRBV2
d_call: .
j_call: TRBJ1-5

cdr3_nt: TGCAGCGTCCCAGGGGGGGGGAACGAGCAGTACTTC
cdr3_aa: CSVPGGGNEQYF
clone_size: few
v_call: TRBV29-1
d_call: .
j_call: TRBJ2-7